These T cell receptor beta chains were read from a single sample in a study of T-cell reconstitution after alpha-beta-depleted transplantation in children. TCRdb re-called the PCR reads through MiXCR, storing one row per CDR3 protein. This sample has 440,000 or so distinct CDR3 sequences, with about 40% found just once. The sample was PBMCs, taken before TCRalphabeta/CD19-depleted stem cell transplant. Source of these receptors: a girl aged 2 to 10 with aplastic anemia, due to receive a stem cell transplant. Both conserved end residues are part of each CDR3. D genes are given only for firm matches. Clone size is not always given. Where it is, it says once, few, many or a class for expanded clones.

j_call	d_call	clone_size	v_call	cdr3_aa	cdr3_nt
TRBJ2-7	NA	NA	TRBV2	CASRSQGTHEQYF	TGTGCCAGCAGGTCCCAGGGCACCCACGAGCAGTACTTC
TRBJ2-1	NA	many	TRBV10-3	CAISESHEQFF	TGTGCCATCAGTGAGTCCCATGAGCAGTTCTTC
TRBJ2-2	NA	many	TRBV12-3/TRBV12-4	CASKIGQGGTGELFF	TGTGCCAGCAAGATTGGCCAGGGGGGAACCGGGGAGCTGTTTTTT
TRBJ1-3	NA	NA	TRBV20-1	CSARDFPGTGNTIYF	TGCAGTGCTAGAGACTTCCCCGGAACTGGAAACACCATATATTTT
TRBJ2-5	NA	NA	TRBV4-1	CASSQVVRETQYF	TGCGCCAGCAGCCAAGTTGTAAGGGAGACCCAGTACTTC
TRBJ1-2	NA	NA	TRBV7-9	CASSLAQAYGYTF	TGTGCCAGCAGCTTGGCCCAGGCCTATGGCTACACCTTC
TRBJ2-7	NA	NA	TRBV5-1	CASSPMDPPALFEQYF	TGCGCCAGCAGCCCCATGGATCCGCCCGCTCTTTTCGAGCAGTACTTC
TRBJ2-2	TRBD2	NA	TRBV6-2/TRBV6-3	CASLFGGGNTGELFF	TGTGCCAGCCTGTTCGGCGGGGGGAACACCGGGGAGCTGTTTTTT
TRBJ2-7	NA	NA	TRBV3-1	CASSQDSYRAYEQYF	TGTGCCAGCAGCCAAGACTCGTACAGGGCCTACGAGCAGTACTTC
TRBJ2-7	NA	once	TRBV5-1	CASSLGGDGEQYF	TGCGCCAGCAGCTTAGGCGGTGACGGCGAGCAGTACTTC
TRBJ2-2	NA	NA	TRBV7-9	CASSLRRANTGELFF	TGTGCCAGCAGCTTACGCAGGGCGAACACCGGGGAGCTGTTTTTT
TRBJ2-1	TRBD1	NA	TRBV12-3/TRBV12-4	CASSFGTGVDNEQFF	TGTGCCAGCAGTTTCGGGACAGGGGTTGACAATGAGCAGTTCTTC